This T cell receptor (beta chain) stems from a study of blood T cell repertoires in COVID-19. For the study at large: Whether acute or convalescent, the COVID-19 samples came from the United States, Italy and Spain. PBMCs, B-cell-depleted T cells, or T cells provided the cDNA or gDNA that made up the material.

The CDR3 runs 13 residues. Germline CDR1 and CDR2: GTSNPN and SVGIG (reference sequence). The V end was cut by 8 bases, the J end by 6 bases, with 20 bases between. Here immunoSEQ multiplex PCR was the method, and the copy in TCRdb shows in-frame clones only, minus some. The sample lists just over 95,000 clones, around nine tenths occurring once. The sequence was obtained from a human donor in a cohort sampled during active COVID-19. The V gene is TRBV30, the J gene TRBJ2-7; a possible D gene is TRBD2 (6 bases). Sequencing used peripheral blood. For the CDR3, the DNA is TGTGCCGGGATCGTAGCGGCCGCGGGCGAGCAGTACTTC. Its translation is CAGIVAAAGEQYF. Full variable domain (missing parts from reference TRBV30 and TRBJ2-7): SQTIHQWPATLVQPVGSPLSLECTVEGTSNPNLYWYRQAAGRGLQLLFYSVGIGQISSEVPQNLSASRPQDRQFILSSKKLLLSDSGFYLCAGIVAAAGEQYFGPGTRLTVT.